This is a list of T cell receptor beta chains from one sample in a study of blood T cell repertoires in COVID-19. Method: immunoSEQ multiplex PCR; TCRdb's copy keeps in-frame clones and lacks some. The sample lists 130,000 to 150,000 clones; around 87% were seen once. Sequencing was carried out using PBMCs or T cells enriched from blood (not recorded which). Every receptor here comes from a man in his sixties who had recovered from COVID-19. Both conserved end residues are part of each CDR3. The size entry is marked missing in some rows and otherwise reads once, few, many or a size class.

V gene: TRBV12-3/TRBV12-4
clone size: NA
J gene: TRBJ1-2
CDR3 protein: CASSRQVVLGYTF

V gene: TRBV5-1
clone size: NA
J gene: TRBJ2-2
CDR3 protein: CASSYRSTGELFF

V gene: TRBV2
clone size: NA
J gene: TRBJ1-5
CDR3 protein: CASSLDRAANQPQHF

V gene: TRBV5-4
clone size: NA
J gene: TRBJ1-6
CDR3 protein: CASSFNPGNSPLHF

V gene: TRBV5-5
clone size: NA
J gene: TRBJ1-2
CDR3 protein: CASSLAGQGAPNYGYTF

V gene: TRBV7-8
clone size: NA
J gene: TRBJ1-5
CDR3 protein: CASSFGRNQPQHF

V gene: TRBV28
clone size: once
J gene: TRBJ2-7
CDR3 protein: CASSLVGQRNYEQYF

V gene: TRBV16
clone size: NA
J gene: TRBJ1-4
CDR3 protein: CASTRNSGVEKLFF

V gene: TRBV5-1
clone size: NA
J gene: TRBJ1-4
CDR3 protein: CASRLTATNEKLFF

V gene: TRBV30
clone size: NA
J gene: TRBJ1-2
CDR3 protein: CAWSMTGGVGYTF

V gene: TRBV28
clone size: NA
J gene: TRBJ1-5
CDR3 protein: CASSLMTGYQPQHF

V gene: TRBV6-5
clone size: NA
J gene: TRBJ2-2
CDR3 protein: CASSYRPGVSTGELFF

V gene: TRBV2
clone size: NA
J gene: TRBJ1-2
CDR3 protein: CASSVVGHRAYGYTF

V gene: TRBV7-9
clone size: NA
J gene: TRBJ1-6
CDR3 protein: CASSRLGAAAPLHF

V gene: TRBV2
clone size: once
J gene: TRBJ2-6
CDR3 protein: CASSERDRGRSGANVLTF

V gene: TRBV5-6
clone size: NA
J gene: TRBJ1-4
CDR3 protein: CASSWTGRSNEKLFF

V gene: TRBV19
clone size: NA
J gene: TRBJ2-4
CDR3 protein: CASSPHPLAGIAKNIQYF

V gene: TRBV5-6
clone size: NA
J gene: TRBJ1-6
CDR3 protein: CASSGRGRGSPLHF

V gene: TRBV19
clone size: NA
J gene: TRBJ1-1
CDR3 protein: CASSIRTDTEAFF

V gene: TRBV5-4
clone size: NA
J gene: TRBJ2-7
CDR3 protein: CASSISRGATYEQYF

V gene: TRBV4-2
clone size: NA
J gene: TRBJ2-7
CDR3 protein: CASSWGLAAATNEQYF

V gene: TRBV14
clone size: once
J gene: TRBJ1-4
CDR3 protein: CASSQDLGATGRLEKLFF

V gene: TRBV30
clone size: NA
J gene: TRBJ2-7
CDR3 protein: CAWSFGTTFYEQYF

V gene: TRBV6-2/TRBV6-3
clone size: NA
J gene: TRBJ2-7
CDR3 protein: CASSYGGDRYEQYF

V gene: TRBV27
clone size: NA
J gene: TRBJ2-1
CDR3 protein: CASSLSPLATSSYNEQFF

V gene: TRBV11-3
clone size: few
J gene: TRBJ1-1
CDR3 protein: CASSLTGENTEAFF

V gene: TRBV19
clone size: NA
J gene: TRBJ1-1
CDR3 protein: CASSRTVLNTEAFF

V gene: TRBV18
clone size: few
J gene: TRBJ2-7
CDR3 protein: CASSPGRKNGEQYF

V gene: TRBV7-9
clone size: NA
J gene: TRBJ2-1
CDR3 protein: CAARETVSYNEQFF

V gene: TRBV14
clone size: NA
J gene: TRBJ2-5
CDR3 protein: CASSGPLRETQYF

V gene: TRBV3-1/TRBV3-2
clone size: NA
J gene: TRBJ1-2
CDR3 protein: CASSHWDRGNYGYTF

V gene: TRBV9
clone size: once
J gene: TRBJ2-2
CDR3 protein: CASSVDPHQTGELFF

V gene: TRBV28
clone size: NA
J gene: TRBJ1-3
CDR3 protein: CASSRTGSSGNTIYF

V gene: TRBV10-3
clone size: NA
J gene: TRBJ2-7
CDR3 protein: CAIQRDRSDYEQYF

V gene: TRBV24-1
clone size: once
J gene: TRBJ2-1
CDR3 protein: CATSDGQGGYNEQFF

V gene: TRBV4-1
clone size: once
J gene: TRBJ2-5
CDR3 protein: CASSPEGSATQYF

V gene: TRBV27
clone size: NA
J gene: TRBJ1-5
CDR3 protein: CASSLQGYSNQPQHF

V gene: TRBV30
clone size: NA
J gene: TRBJ2-2
CDR3 protein: CAWSTPGTGELFF

V gene: TRBV28
clone size: NA
J gene: TRBJ1-4
CDR3 protein: CASSLLGREKLFF

V gene: TRBV6-5
clone size: few
J gene: TRBJ1-1
CDR3 protein: CASSTGTAEAFF

V gene: TRBV2
clone size: once
J gene: TRBJ2-3
CDR3 protein: CASGARGWADTQYF

V gene: TRBV10-1
clone size: once
J gene: TRBJ2-1
CDR3 protein: CATEGQGKGEQFF

V gene: TRBV19
clone size: once
J gene: TRBJ1-5
CDR3 protein: CASDNYSNQPQHF

V gene: TRBV7-9
clone size: NA
J gene: TRBJ2-5
CDR3 protein: CASSSPGAAEETQYF

V gene: TRBV4-1
clone size: once
J gene: TRBJ2-1
CDR3 protein: CASSQVQTSYNEQFF

V gene: TRBV6-6
clone size: NA
J gene: TRBJ1-1
CDR3 protein: CASSYSASNTEAFF

V gene: TRBV28
clone size: NA
J gene: TRBJ2-5
CDR3 protein: CASRGQGMFQETQYF

V gene: TRBV10-2
clone size: NA
J gene: TRBJ2-1
CDR3 protein: CASSPLAPLDEQFF